This T cell receptor beta chain stems from a study of blood T cells in healthy people across ages. Germline V gives CDR1 MDHEN, CDR2 SYDVKM. The length of the CDR3 is 16 residues. Trimming cost V 3 bases and J 0 bases, with 14 bases left between them. Next came a second PCR, run for about 7 to 12 cycles, which used a sample-barcoded 5' primer along with a J-beta primer mix. All cDNA molecules were each tagged by a template-switch adaptor with 12 random nucleotides. TCRdb called the 5' RACE reads again in MiXCR, with one record for every CDR3 protein. The top ten hold approximately 12% of the sample, which has fewer than 900,000 distinct CDR3 sequences, under 40% seen once.

This clonotype was sampled from a man in his late teens or twenties in good health. The J gene is TRBJ1-1, the V gene TRBV28; no clear D. Sequenced: blood. The CDR3 loop is CASSFGLLEMNTEAFF. In DNA form, the CDR3 reads TGTGCCAGCAGTTTCGGTCTTCTGGAAATGAACACTGAAGCTTTCTTT.